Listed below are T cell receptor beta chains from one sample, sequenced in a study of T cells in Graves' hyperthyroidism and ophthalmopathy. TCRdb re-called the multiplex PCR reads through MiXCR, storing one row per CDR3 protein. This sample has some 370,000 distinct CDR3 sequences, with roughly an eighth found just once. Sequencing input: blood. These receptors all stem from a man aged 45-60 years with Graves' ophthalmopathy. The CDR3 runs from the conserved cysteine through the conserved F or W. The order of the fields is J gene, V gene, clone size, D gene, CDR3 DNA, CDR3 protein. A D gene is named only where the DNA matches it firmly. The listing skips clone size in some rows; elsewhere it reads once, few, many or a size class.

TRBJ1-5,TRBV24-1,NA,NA,TGTGCCACCAGTGATACACAACGGACATGGCCCCAGCATTTT,CATSDTQRTWPQHF
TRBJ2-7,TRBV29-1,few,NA,TGCAGCGTTGAAATGGGAGTGGGCGAGCAGTACTTC,CSVEMGVGEQYF
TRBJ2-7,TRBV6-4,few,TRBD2,TGTGCCAGCAGTGCGACTAACGGGAGGGCCTACGAGCAGTACTTC,CASSATNGRAYEQYF
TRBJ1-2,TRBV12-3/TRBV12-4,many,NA,TGTGCCAGCAATCCGGGACGGAGCTTGGGCTACACCTTC,CASNPGRSLGYTF
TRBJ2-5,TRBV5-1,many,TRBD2,TGCGCCAGCAGCTCCGGGACTAGCGGGAACCAAGAGACCCAGTACTTC,CASSSGTSGNQETQYF
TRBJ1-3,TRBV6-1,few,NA,TGTGCCAGCAGTTCGTATTCTGGAAACACCATATATTTT,CASSSYSGNTIYF
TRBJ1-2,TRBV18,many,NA,TGTGCCAGCTCACCAGGGCCCCCAGGGGAAAACGGCTACACCTTC,CASSPGPPGENGYTF
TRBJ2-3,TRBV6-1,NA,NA,TGTGCCAGCAGTGAAAGTAGGGGAGGAGTTGGAACAGATACGCAGTATTTT,CASSESRGGVGTDTQYF
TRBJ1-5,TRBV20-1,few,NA,TGCAGTGCTAGAGAAACCATTGATCAGCCCCAGCATTTT,CSARETIDQPQHF
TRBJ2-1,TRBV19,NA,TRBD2,TGTGCCAGTAGGCCCAAAGTGGCTAGCGGGAGGAGGCGCAATGAGCAGTTCTTC,CASRPKVASGRRRNEQFF
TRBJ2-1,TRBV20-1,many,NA,TGCAGTGCTGAAGTCGGGCCGAGGTCCAATGAGCAGTTCTTC,CSAEVGPRSNEQFF
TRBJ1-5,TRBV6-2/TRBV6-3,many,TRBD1,TGTGCCAGCAGTTCCGGGACAGGGGCCCCTAATCAGCCCCAGCATTTT,CASSSGTGAPNQPQHF
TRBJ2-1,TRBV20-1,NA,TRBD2,TGCAGTGCCTGGGGCGGGAGGGGCTCCTACAATGAGCAGTTCTTC,CSAWGGRGSYNEQFF
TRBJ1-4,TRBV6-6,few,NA,TGTGCCAGCAGTTACTCGGTAGGGAGGGGTGAAAAACTGTTTTTT,CASSYSVGRGEKLFF
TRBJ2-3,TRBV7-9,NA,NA,TGTGCCAGCAGCGGGACCACTACAGATACGCAGTATTTT,CASSGTTTDTQYF